The 17 T cell receptor beta chains given below trace back to one sample, sequenced in a study of chemoradiotherapy in HPV16-positive cancers. Sequencing used immunoSEQ multiplex PCR; TCRdb keeps in-frame clones, though not all of them. The table lists 5,000 to 7,500 clones, 65% to 90% of them singletons. Sequenced here: tumor tissue, sampled from a patient who underwent chemoradiotherapy. The receptors originated from a human donor with HPV-associated anogenital cancer.

CDR3 loop: CASLQSGTGAPEAFF. The CDR3, as DNA: TGTGCCAGCCTCCAATCTGGGACAGGGGCCCCTGAAGCTTTCTTT. The chain links TRBV27 to TRBJ1-1; 10 positions match TRBD1. J lost 6 bases, V lost 8 bases, and 12 bases had no gene match. CDR1 and CDR2 from the germline V gene are MNHEY and SMNVEV (reference sequence). The CDR3 runs to 15 residues.

The chain has TRBV6-4 and TRBJ2-2; D unresolved. CDR1 MRHNA and CDR2 SNTAGT come from the germline V gene. CDR3 length: 15 amino acids. Trimming shortened V by 3 bases and J by 3 bases, and 11 bases separated the two germline ends. CDR3 nucleotides: TGTGCCAGCAGTGATAAGGAGTCGGACACCGGGGAGCTGTTTTTT. Encoded protein: CASSDKESDTGELFF.

The chain carries TRBV6-5 and TRBJ1-2, with D unclear. Trimming cost V 5 bases and J 5 bases, with 12 bases left between them. The V gene's germline CDR1 is MNHEY and CDR2 SVGAGI. This CDR3 is 13 amino acids long. The CDR3 coding sequence is TGTGCCAGCAGTACTTCTCCGGGGTATGGCTACACCTTC. Encoded protein: CASSTSPGYGYTF.

This chain links TRBV5-1 with TRBJ1-6; 8 bases fit TRBD1. CDR3 length: 16 amino acids. J lost 10 bases, V lost 4 bases, and 13 bases had no gene match. The germline CDR1 and CDR2 sequences are SGHRS and YFSETQ. This CDR3 is CASSPHLTGERSPLHF. CDR3 DNA sequence: TGCGCCAGCAGCCCCCACCTGACAGGGGAACGATCACCCCTCCACTTT. The full variable domain, its missing parts supplied by reference TRBV5-1 and TRBJ1-6, is KAGVTQTPRYLIKTRGQQVTLSCSPISGHRSVSWYQQTPGQGLQFLFEYFSETQRNKGNFPGRFSGRQFSNSRSEMNVSTLELGDSALYLCASSPHLTGERSPLHFGNGTRLTVT.

The gene calls are TRBV9 and TRBJ1-1; D is uncertain. The V and J ends lost 2 bases and 5 bases respectively, with 10 bases between them. There are 13 residues in the CDR3. Germline CDR1 SGDLS, CDR2 YYNGEE. Written as DNA, the CDR3 is TGTGCCAGCAGCGTGGTTCATTCGACTGAAGCTTTCTTT. This translates into CASSVVHSTEAFF. The variable domain in full, with the rest retrieved from reference TRBV9 and TRBJ1-1, is DSGVTQTPKHLITATGQRVTLRCSPRSGDLSVYWYQQSLDQGLQFLIQYYNGEERAKGNILERFSAQQFPDLHSELNLSSLELGDSALYFCASSVVHSTEAFFGQGTRLTVV.

This chain connects TRBV7-8 to TRBJ2-7; TRBD2 agrees at 8 bases. J gave up 5 bases and V 4 bases, and 19 bases lay outside the gene matches. Germline lookup yields CDR1 SGHVS and CDR2 FQNEAQ. The CDR3 sequence is 18 residues long. CDR3 in amino acids: CASSSLGGSGRRGNEQYF. The DNA for the CDR3 is TGTGCCAGCAGCTCCTTAGGAGGGAGCGGGAGAAGGGGCAACGAGCAGTACTTC.

The V gene is TRBV5-4, the J gene TRBJ2-3; TRBD2 aligns across 7 bases. The CDR3 has 14 residues. From germline, CDR1 is SGHNT and CDR2 YYREEE (reference sequence). The J segment lost 1 base and the V segment lost 4 bases, leaving 3 bases of the junction unmatched. The CDR3 nucleotides are TGTGCCAGCAGCCCAACTAGCGGCACAGATACGCAGTATTTT. Translated: CASSPTSGTDTQYF.

The J gene is TRBJ2-2, the V gene TRBV5-1, with 10 bases fitting TRBD2. Germline trimming cut 2 bases from V and 8 bases from J; bases unmatched to any gene: 6. CDR1 is SGHRS and CDR2 is YFSETQ in the germline V gene. The CDR3 extends over 15 amino acids. DNA for the CDR3: TGCGCCAGCAGCTTCCTAGCGGGAGAAGTTGGGGAGCTGTTTTTT. This translates into CASSFLAGEVGELFF.

This clone has only one observation. The chain carries TRBV11-3 and TRBJ1-2, with no clear D. V was cut by 3 bases and J by 3 bases, with 5 bases left in between. The CDR3 has 12 amino acids. Germline-derived CDR1 and CDR2 are SGHNT and YENEEA. CDR3 region: CASSLMDYGYTF. The CDR3 DNA reads TGTGCCAGCAGCTTGATGGACTATGGCTACACCTTC.

The chain couples TRBV5-4 to TRBJ2-7; tentatively, D is TRBD1 (5 bases). The CDR3 loop spans 13 amino acids. Germline V lookup: CDR1 SGHNT, CDR2 YYREEE (reference sequence). V gave up 2 bases and J gave up 5 bases, with 11 bases separating them. DNA of the CDR3: TGTGCCAGCAGCTTTGGATGGGGCCACGAGCAGTACTTC. Translation gives CASSFGWGHEQYF.

This chain connects TRBV27 to TRBJ2-3, with TRBD2 matching over 9 bases. Germline V CDR1 and CDR2: MNHEY, SMNVEV (reference sequence). The CDR3 covers 15 residues. J gave up 2 bases and V 4 bases, and 4 bases lay outside the gene matches. The CDR3 protein is CASSSLAGPTDTQYF. DNA of the CDR3: TGTGCCAGCAGTTCCCTAGCGGGACCCACAGATACGCAGTATTTT.

CDR3 region: CASSSGQDTDTQYF. The CDR3 DNA is TGCGCCAGCAGCTCAGGACAGGACACAGATACGCAGTATTTT. V usage is TRBV5-1 and J usage is TRBJ2-3, with 7 bases matching TRBD1. The CDR3 extends over 14 amino acids. The germline CDR1 and CDR2 sequences are SGHRS and YFSETQ. Trimming removed 3 bases from V and 2 bases from J; junction bases left unmatched: 3.

The chain recombines TRBV6-6 with TRBJ1-5; a weak D match, TRBD1 (6 bases). The CDR3 contains 15 residues. Germline CDR1 reads MNHNY; CDR2 reads SVGAGI (reference sequence). The ends were cut back, 5 bases at V and 2 bases at J, with 13 bases in the middle. The CDR3, as DNA: TGTGCCAGCAGTCCCCCCTCAGGGGGCAATCAGCCCCAGCATTTT. Protein sequence: CASSPPSGGNQPQHF.

V usage is TRBV2 and J usage is TRBJ1-3, with 7 positions matching TRBD1. The CDR3 covers 14 residues. The V segment lost 6 bases and the J segment 0 bases; nucleotides outside the gene matches: 2. Germline CDR1 and CDR2: SNHLY and FYNNEI. The CDR3 here is CASSTGDSGNTIYF. CDR3 DNA: TGTGCCAGCAGCACAGGGGACTCTGGAAACACCATATATTTT.

This sequence joins TRBV27 and TRBJ1-1; 7 nucleotides match TRBD1. The V gene end was trimmed by 3 bases and the J gene end by 4 bases; junction bases not matched to a gene: 2. Germline CDR1 and CDR2: MNHEY and SMNVEV (reference sequence). This CDR3 has 13 residues. Written as DNA, the CDR3 is TGTGCCAGCAGTTTTAGGGGGCGCACTGAAGCTTTCTTT. Protein product: CASSFRGRTEAFF.

The V gene is TRBV2, the J gene TRBJ1-2; D remains ambiguous. Deletions cut 6 bases from V and 6 bases from J, with 14 bases between. CDR3 length: 13 residues. Germline CDR1 reads SNHLY; CDR2 reads FYNNEI. The CDR3 sequence: CASRATEVHGYTF. DNA for the CDR3: TGTGCCAGCAGGGCGACCGAGGTGCATGGCTACACCTTC.

The chain joins TRBV5-4 to TRBJ2-7; 7 bases are a match to TRBD1. This CDR3 is built from 15 residues. From germline, CDR1 is SGHNT and CDR2 YYREEE (reference sequence). After removal of 4 bases from V and 5 bases from J, the junction contained 12 bases not matched to a gene. The CDR3 DNA reads as TGTGCCAGCAGCCTACCGGGACAGATGACCCACGAGCAGTACTTC. Translation: CASSLPGQMTHEQYF. Variable domain in full (rest from reference TRBV5-4 and TRBJ2-7): ETGVTQSPTHLIKTRGQQVTLRCSSQSGHNTVSWYQQALGQGPQFIFQYYREEENGRGNFPPRFSGLQFPNYSSELNVNALELDDSALYLCASSLPGQMTHEQYFGPGTRLTVT.